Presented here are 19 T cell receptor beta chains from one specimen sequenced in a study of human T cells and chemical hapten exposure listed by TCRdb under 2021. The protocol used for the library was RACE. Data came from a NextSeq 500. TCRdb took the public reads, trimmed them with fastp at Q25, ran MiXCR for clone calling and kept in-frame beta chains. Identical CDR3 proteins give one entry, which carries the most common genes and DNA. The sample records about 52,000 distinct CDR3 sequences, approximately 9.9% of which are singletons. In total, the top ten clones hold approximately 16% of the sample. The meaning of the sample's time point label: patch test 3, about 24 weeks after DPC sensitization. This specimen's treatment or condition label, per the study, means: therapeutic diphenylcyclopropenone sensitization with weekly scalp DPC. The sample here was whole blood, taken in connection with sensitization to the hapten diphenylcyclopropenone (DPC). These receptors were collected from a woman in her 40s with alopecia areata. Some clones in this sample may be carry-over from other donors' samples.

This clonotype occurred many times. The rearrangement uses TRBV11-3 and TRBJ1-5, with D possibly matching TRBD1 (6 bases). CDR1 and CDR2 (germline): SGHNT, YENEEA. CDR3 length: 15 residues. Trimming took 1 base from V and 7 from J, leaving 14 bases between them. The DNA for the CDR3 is TGTGCCAGCAGCTTAGCGGGGGGCGAGAGGCAGCCCCAGCATTTT. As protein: CASSLAGGERQPQHF.

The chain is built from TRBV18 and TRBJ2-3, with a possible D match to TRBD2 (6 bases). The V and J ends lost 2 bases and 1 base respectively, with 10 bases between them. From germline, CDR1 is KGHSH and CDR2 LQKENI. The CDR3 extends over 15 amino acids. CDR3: CASSPNGGRTDTQYF. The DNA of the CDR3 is TGTGCCAGCTCACCAAACGGGGGACGCACAGATACGCAGTATTTT. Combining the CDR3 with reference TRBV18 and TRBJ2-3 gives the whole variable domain NAGVMQNPRHLVRRRGQEARLRCSPMKGHSHVYWYRQLPEEGLKFMVYLQKENIIDESGMPKERFSAEFPKEGPSILRIQQVVRGDSAAYFCASSPNGGRTDTQYFGPGTRLTVL.

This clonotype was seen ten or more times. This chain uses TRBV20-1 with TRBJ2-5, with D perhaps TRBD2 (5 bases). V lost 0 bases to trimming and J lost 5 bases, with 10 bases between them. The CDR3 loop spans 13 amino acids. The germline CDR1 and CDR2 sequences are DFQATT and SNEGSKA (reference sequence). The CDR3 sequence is CSARDYRRETQYF. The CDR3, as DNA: TGCAGTGCTAGAGATTATAGGAGGGAGACCCAGTACTTC.

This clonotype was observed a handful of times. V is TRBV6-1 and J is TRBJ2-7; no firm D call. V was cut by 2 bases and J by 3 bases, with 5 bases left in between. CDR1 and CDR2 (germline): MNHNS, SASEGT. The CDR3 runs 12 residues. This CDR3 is CASSEYRYEQYF. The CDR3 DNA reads TGTGCCAGCAGTGAATACCGCTACGAGCAGTACTTC.

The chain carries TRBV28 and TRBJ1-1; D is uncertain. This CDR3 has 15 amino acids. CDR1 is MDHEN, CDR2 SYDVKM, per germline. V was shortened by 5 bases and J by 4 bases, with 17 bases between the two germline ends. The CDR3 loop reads CASSEGIGSGTEAFF. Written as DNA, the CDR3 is TGTGCCAGCAGTGAAGGGATTGGGTCGGGCACTGAAGCTTTCTTT.

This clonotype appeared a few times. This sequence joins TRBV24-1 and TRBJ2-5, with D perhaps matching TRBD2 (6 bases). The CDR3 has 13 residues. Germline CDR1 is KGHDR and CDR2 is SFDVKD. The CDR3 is CATALGGSETQYF. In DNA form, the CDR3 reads TGTGCTACCGCCCTGGGGGGATCGGAGACCCAGTACTTC.

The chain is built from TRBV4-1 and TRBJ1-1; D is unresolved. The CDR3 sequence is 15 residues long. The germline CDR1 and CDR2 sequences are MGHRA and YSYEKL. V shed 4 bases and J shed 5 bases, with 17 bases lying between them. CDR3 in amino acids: CASSPIGERRTEAFF. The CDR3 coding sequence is TGCGCCAGCAGCCCGATCGGGGAGAGGCGGACTGAAGCTTTCTTT.

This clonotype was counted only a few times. DNA for the CDR3: TGTGCCAGCAGCTTCGCCCTGCGTAGAGAGCAGTTCTTC. It yields the protein CASSFALRREQFF. The chain is built from TRBV11-2 and TRBJ2-1; D remains ambiguous. This CDR3 region has 13 residues. Germline loops: CDR1 SGHAT, CDR2 FQNNGV. Deletions cut 3 bases from V and 10 bases from J, with 13 bases between. The variable domain in full, with the rest retrieved from reference TRBV11-2 and TRBJ2-1, is EAGVAQSPRYKIIEKRQSVAFWCNPISGHATLYWYQQILGQGPKLLIQFQNNGVVDDSQLPKDRFSAERLKGVDSTLKIQPAKLEDSAVYLCASSFALRREQFFGPGTRLTVL.

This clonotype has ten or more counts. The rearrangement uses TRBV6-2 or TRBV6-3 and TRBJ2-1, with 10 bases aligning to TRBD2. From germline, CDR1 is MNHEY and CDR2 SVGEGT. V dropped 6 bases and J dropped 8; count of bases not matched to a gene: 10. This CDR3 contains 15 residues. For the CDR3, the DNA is TGTGCCAGCAGAGCCCTTAGCGGGGGGCAGTATGAGCAGTTCTTC. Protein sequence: CASRALSGGQYEQFF.

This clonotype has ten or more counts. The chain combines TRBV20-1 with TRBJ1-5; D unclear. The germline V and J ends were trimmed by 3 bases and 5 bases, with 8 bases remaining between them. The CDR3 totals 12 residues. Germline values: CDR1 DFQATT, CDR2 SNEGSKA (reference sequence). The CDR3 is CSASDGDQPQHF. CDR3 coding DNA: TGCAGTGCTAGTGACGGGGATCAGCCCCAGCATTTT.

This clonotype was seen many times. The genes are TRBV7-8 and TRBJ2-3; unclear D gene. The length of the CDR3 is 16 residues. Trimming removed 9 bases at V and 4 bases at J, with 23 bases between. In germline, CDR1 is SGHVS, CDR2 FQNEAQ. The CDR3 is CASTDPTGDPPDTQYF. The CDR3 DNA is TGTGCCAGTACTGACCCGACTGGCGACCCCCCAGATACGCAGTATTTT.

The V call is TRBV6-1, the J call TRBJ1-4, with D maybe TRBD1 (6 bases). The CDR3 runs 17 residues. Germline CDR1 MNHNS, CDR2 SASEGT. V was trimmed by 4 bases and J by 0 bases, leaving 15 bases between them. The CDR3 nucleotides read TGTGCCAGCAGTGGAACAGGGTCATTAGCAACTAATGAAAAACTGTTTTTT. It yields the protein CASSGTGSLATNEKLFF.

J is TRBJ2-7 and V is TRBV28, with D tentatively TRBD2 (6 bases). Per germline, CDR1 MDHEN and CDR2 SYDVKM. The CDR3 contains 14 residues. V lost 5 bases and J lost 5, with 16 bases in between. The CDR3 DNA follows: TGTGCCAGCAGTCCTCGGACTATCCAAAACGAGCAGTACTTC. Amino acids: CASSPRTIQNEQYF.

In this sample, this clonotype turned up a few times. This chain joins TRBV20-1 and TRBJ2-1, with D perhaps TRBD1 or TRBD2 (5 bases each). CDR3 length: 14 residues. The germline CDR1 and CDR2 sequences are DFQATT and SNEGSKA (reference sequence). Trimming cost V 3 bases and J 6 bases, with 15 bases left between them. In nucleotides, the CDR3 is TGCAGTGCTAGTGGGCGGACGGGGCGCAATGAGCAGTTCTTC. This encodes CSASGRTGRNEQFF.

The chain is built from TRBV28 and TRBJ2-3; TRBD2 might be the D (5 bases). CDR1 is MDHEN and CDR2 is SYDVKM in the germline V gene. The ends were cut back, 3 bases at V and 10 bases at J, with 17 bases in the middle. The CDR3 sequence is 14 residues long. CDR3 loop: CASSFKGGLGAQYF. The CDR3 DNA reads TGTGCCAGCAGTTTTAAAGGTGGCCTGGGAGCGCAGTATTTT.

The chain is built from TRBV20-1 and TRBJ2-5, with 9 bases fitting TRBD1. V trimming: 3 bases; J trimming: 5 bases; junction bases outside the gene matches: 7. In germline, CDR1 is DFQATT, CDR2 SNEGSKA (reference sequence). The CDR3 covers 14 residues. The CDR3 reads CSARPGTGSETQYF. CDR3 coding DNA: TGCAGTGCTAGGCCCGGGACAGGGTCTGAGACCCAGTACTTC.

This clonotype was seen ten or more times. DNA of the CDR3: TGTGCCAGCAGTCCTGGGGCTATTGACAATGAGCAGTTCTTC. Translating it yields CASSPGAIDNEQFF. The chain couples TRBV11-3 to TRBJ2-1; possible D gene TRBD1, 5 bases. The CDR3 runs 14 residues. CDR1 SGHNT and CDR2 YENEEA come from the germline V gene. Trimming stripped 6 bases from V and 5 bases from J, with 14 bases between.

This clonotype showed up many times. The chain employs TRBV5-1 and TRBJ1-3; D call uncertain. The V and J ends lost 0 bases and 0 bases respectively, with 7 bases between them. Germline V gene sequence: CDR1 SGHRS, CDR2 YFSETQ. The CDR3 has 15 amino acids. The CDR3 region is CASSLASDSGNTIYF. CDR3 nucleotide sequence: TGCGCCAGCAGCTTGGCGTCGGACTCTGGAAACACCATATATTTT. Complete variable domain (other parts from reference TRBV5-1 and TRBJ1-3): KAGVTQTPRYLIKTRGQQVTLSCSPISGHRSVSWYQQTPGQGLQFLFEYFSETQRNKGNFPGRFSGRQFSNSRSEMNVSTLELGDSALYLCASSLASDSGNTIYFGEGSWLTVV.

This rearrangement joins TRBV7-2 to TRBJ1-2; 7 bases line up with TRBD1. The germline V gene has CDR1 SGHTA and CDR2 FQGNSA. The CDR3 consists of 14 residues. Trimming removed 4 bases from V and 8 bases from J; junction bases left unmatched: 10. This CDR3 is CASSSPPGGGGYTF. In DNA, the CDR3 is TGTGCCAGCAGCTCGCCCCCAGGGGGAGGCGGCTACACCTTC.